Presented here are 18 T cell receptor beta chains from one specimen sequenced in a study of Ad26.COV2.S vaccination and SARS-CoV-2 variants. Documented treatment: around 19 received Ad26.COV2.S at low or high dose, single or two shots; 5 received placebo; per-sample allocation not given. Material that was analyzed had been drawn on day 63 after the first vaccine or placebo injection. Using immunoSEQ multiplex PCR, the repertoire was profiled, and TCRdb retains in-frame clones only, with some absent. Here the sample spans about 350,000 clones, approximately 86% being singletons. The specimen comprised peripheral blood, sampled in a trial of Ad26.COV2.S vaccine versus placebo. The receptor source for this set is a person aged 18-65 years who received the Ad26.COV2.S COVID-19 vaccine or a placebo.

The chain carries TRBV9 and TRBJ1-1, with D tentatively TRBD1 (5 bases). With 7 bases removed from V and 5 bases from J, the gap between germline ends came to 18 bases. Per germline, CDR1 SGDLS and CDR2 YYNGEE. The CDR3 extends over 14 amino acids. The CDR3 bases are TGTGCCAGCGCGCGTGGGGAAAGGGGAACTGAAGCTTTCTTT. This codes for CASARGERGTEAFF.

This chain uses TRBV27 with TRBJ1-5; D is undetermined. The V gene's germline CDR1 is MNHEY and CDR2 SMNVEV (reference sequence). Trimming pared 3 bases from V and 1 base from J, leaving 7 bases between. The CDR3 sequence is 14 residues long. DNA for the CDR3: TGTGCCAGCAGTTTTGGAGTCAGCAATCAGCCCCAGCATTTT. Translation gives CASSFGVSNQPQHF.

The chain combines TRBV29-1 with TRBJ2-5; the D gene is possibly TRBD1 (6 bases). The CDR3 runs 12 residues. Germline CDR1 is SQVTM and CDR2 is ANQGSEA. V shed 4 bases and J shed 1 base, with 7 bases lying between them. The CDR3 nucleotides are TGCAGCGTTGGGGGGCTCCAAGAGACCCAGTACTTC. The encoded protein is CSVGGLQETQYF.

The chain carries TRBV11-2 and TRBJ2-5; TRBD2 matches 7 bases. Germline-derived CDR1 and CDR2 are SGHAT and FQNNGV. The CDR3 sequence is 14 residues long. With V trimmed by 5 bases and J by 3 bases, 6 bases remained unmatched. In nucleotides, the CDR3 is TGTGCCAGCAGCCGCACTAGCGTAAAAGAGACCCAGTACTTC. Its protein product is CASSRTSVKETQYF.

The rearrangement links TRBV9 to TRBJ2-2; D uncertain. Trimming pared 0 bases from V and 6 bases from J, leaving 12 bases between. The germline V gene encodes CDR1 SGDLS and CDR2 YYNGEE. CDR3 length: 15 amino acids. The CDR3 here is CASSVELIPPGELFF. CDR3 DNA sequence: TGTGCCAGCAGCGTAGAACTTATTCCCCCCGGGGAGCTGTTTTTT.

The V call is TRBV24-1, the J call TRBJ2-3; D is possibly TRBD1 (6 bases). CDR1 KGHDR and CDR2 SFDVKD come from the germline V gene. CDR3 length: 15 residues. V shed 3 bases and J shed 2 bases, with 11 bases lying between them. The CDR3 here is CATSDDRSYTDTQYF. DNA for the CDR3: TGTGCCACCAGTGATGACAGGAGCTACACAGATACGCAGTATTTT.

The chain joins TRBV6-2 or TRBV6-3 to TRBJ2-2; weak D call: TRBD2 (6 bases). This CDR3 is built from 16 residues. With 6 bases removed from V and 4 bases from J, the gap between germline ends came to 18 bases. Per the germline V gene, CDR1 is MNHEY and CDR2 is SVGEGT. CDR3 in amino acids: CASSLLGGESTGELFF. CDR3 sequence (DNA): TGTGCCAGCAGCCTCTTGGGGGGAGAGAGCACCGGGGAGCTGTTTTTT.

This clone has just one count. The chain carries TRBV18 and TRBJ2-7; D is possibly TRBD1 or TRBD2 (5 bases each). Trimming stripped 3 bases from V and 4 bases from J, with 16 bases between. The CDR3 is 15 residues long. Germline CDR1 KGHSH, CDR2 LQKENI. CDR3: CASSPREGELYEQYF. CDR3 nucleotides: TGTGCCAGCTCACCTCGGGAAGGGGAGCTTTACGAGCAGTACTTC.

This clone was observed once. This sequence joins TRBV7-8 and TRBJ2-7; D ambiguous. Germline CDR1 SGHVS, CDR2 FQNEAQ. The CDR3 runs 11 residues. V lost 4 bases and J 6 bases, leaving 7 bases between the germline ends. The CDR3 DNA sequence: TGTGCCAGCAGCTCCCTTTCCGAGCAGTACTTC. It specifies CASSSLSEQYF. The variable domain in full, with the rest retrieved from reference TRBV7-8 and TRBJ2-7, is GAGVSQSPRYKVAKRGQDVALRCDPISGHVSLFWYQQALGQGPEFLTYFQNEAQLDKSGLPSDRFFAERPEGSVSTLKIQRTQQEDSAVYLCASSSLSEQYFGPGTRLTVT.

The V gene is TRBV25-1, the J gene TRBJ1-2, with no clear D. Trimming cost V 0 bases and J 6 bases, with 14 bases left between them. CDR1 is MGHDK and CDR2 is SYGVNS in the germline V gene. CDR3 length equals 15 residues. CDR3 nucleotide sequence: TGTGCCAGCAGTGAATATCTCGGGGTCGCTGATGGCTACACCTTC. Translating gives CASSEYLGVADGYTF.

In its sample, this clone was seen a few times. V and J are TRBV12-3 or TRBV12-4 and TRBJ2-3; D may correspond to TRBD1 or TRBD2 (5 bases each). This CDR3 comprises 13 residues. V was clipped by 9 bases and J by 4 bases, with 14 bases between them. CDR3: CASGTPGADTQYF. The CDR3 DNA is TGTGCCAGTGGGACCCCTGGGGCAGATACGCAGTATTTT.

Remarks on this clone: Other nucleotide sequences in the sample specify the same CDR3. The chain carries TRBV7-2 and TRBJ2-5; 12 bases align to TRBD2. With V trimmed by 2 bases and J by 5 bases, 3 bases remained unmatched. The CDR3 contains 15 residues. Germline CDR1 reads SGHTA; CDR2 reads FQGNSA. CDR3 sequence: CASSLLAGGQETQYF. The CDR3 region has the DNA TGTGCCAGCAGCTTACTAGCGGGGGGGCAGGAGACCCAGTACTTC.

Remarks on this clone: Other DNA variants within this sample encode the same CDR3. The V call is TRBV9, the J call TRBJ1-1; D is unresolved. CDR1 is SGDLS, CDR2 YYNGEE, per germline. V was cut by 0 bases and J by 1 base, with 7 bases left in between. CDR3 size: 14 residues. For the CDR3, the DNA is TGTGCCAGCAGCGTAGCTCCGGAGAACACTGAAGCTTTCTTT. As protein: CASSVAPENTEAFF. Full variable domain (remainder filled in from reference TRBV9 and TRBJ1-1): DSGVTQTPKHLITATGQRVTLRCSPRSGDLSVYWYQQSLDQGLQFLIQYYNGEERAKGNILERFSAQQFPDLHSELNLSSLELGDSALYFCASSVAPENTEAFFGQGTRLTVV.

This clone showed up many times. The identical CDR3 is also encoded by other nucleotide sequences in the sample. This CDR3 reads CASSQDPSYGYTF. In DNA, the CDR3 is TGCGCCAGCAGCCAAGACCCTTCCTATGGCTACACCTTC. The gene calls are TRBV4-3 and TRBJ1-2; D gene unclear. The germline V gene has CDR1 LGHNA and CDR2 YSLEER. The CDR3 has 13 residues. V was pared by 0 bases and J by 4 bases, with 6 bases between.

The rearrangement joins TRBV7-7 to TRBJ2-5, with a possible D match to TRBD1 (6 bases). The V and J ends lost 4 bases and 5 bases respectively, with 11 bases between them. This CDR3 is built from 13 residues. Germline CDR1 reads SSHAT; CDR2 reads FNYEAQ (reference sequence). DNA for the CDR3: TGTGCCAGCAGCTCCAACAGGGTTGAGACCCAGTACTTC. Residues: CASSSNRVETQYF.

The genes are TRBV2 and TRBJ1-2, with TRBD1 matching over 9 bases. The CDR3 has 15 residues. Germline V gene data show CDR1 as SNHLY and CDR2 as FYNNEI. V shed 8 bases, J shed 2 bases, and the junction held 9 bases outside the gene matches. CDR3 amino acids: CASWAGQGVNYGYTF. For the CDR3, the DNA is TGTGCCAGCTGGGCGGGACAGGGAGTCAACTATGGCTACACCTTC.

The chain carries TRBV3-1 (or the pseudogene TRBV3-2) and TRBJ2-4; tentatively, D is TRBD2 (6 bases). Germline V lookup: CDR1 LGHDT, CDR2 YNNKEL (reference sequence). Trimming left V 0 bases short and J 6 bases short, with 18 bases between. The CDR3 has 17 residues. The DNA of the CDR3 is TGTGCCAGCAGCCAAGAAGTAGCTAGCGCGGGGAGAAACATTCAGTACTTC. This sequence encodes CASSQEVASAGRNIQYF.

The chain uses TRBV7-2 and TRBJ1-4; unclear D gene. V dropped 6 bases and J dropped 0 bases, with 8 bases sitting between them. CDR1 and CDR2 (germline): SGHTA, FQGNSA. The CDR3 has 14 amino acids. The CDR3 spells CASSRWATNEKLFF. For the CDR3, the DNA is TGTGCCAGCAGTCGTTGGGCAACTAATGAAAAACTGTTTTTT. Together with reference TRBV7-2 and TRBJ1-4, the CDR3 gives the full variable domain: GAGVSQSPSNKVTEKGKDVELRCDPISGHTALYWYRQSLGQGLEFLIYFQGNSAPDKSGLPSDRFSAERTGGSVSTLTIQRTQQEDSAVYLCASSRWATNEKLFFGSGTQLSVL.